This TCR beta chain is drawn from a study of blood T cell repertoires in COVID-19. This clone was detected only a few times. Assay: immunoSEQ multiplex PCR; the TCRdb copy retains only in-frame clones and omits some. The data show about 260,000 clones, roughly nine tenths seen once. This TCR derives from a man aged 18 to 29 with active or convalescent COVID-19. The source material was peripheral blood.

CDR3 residues: CASSMLTDSSYEQYF. The CDR3 DNA reads TGTGCCAGTAGTATGTTGACTGACAGCTCCTACGAGCAGTACTTC. This sequence joins TRBV19 and TRBJ2-7; weak D call: TRBD1 (5 bases). The CDR3 extends over 15 amino acids. CDR1 and CDR2 (germline): LNHDA, SQIVND (reference sequence). V gave up 3 bases and J gave up 0 bases, with 12 bases separating them.